This TCR beta chain was recovered during a study of shared clonotypes between healthy human individuals. Sequenced by immunoSEQ multiplex PCR; TCRdb stores in-frame clones only, minus some. The sample contains around 1.1 million clones, 60% to 80% of which appear only once. Note on this clone: Its antigen is currently unknown.

CD4+ cell separation produced CD45RA+ naive and CD45RA-negative memory subsets. Study-level findings and limits: Naive subsets generally exceeded memory subsets in estimated richness. Non-shared clonotypes showed lower generation probabilities than clonotypes common to all four donors.

Germline V gene data show CDR1 as SGHNT and CDR2 as YENEEA. The CDR3 is 13 amino acids. The V and J ends lost 5 bases and 3 bases respectively, with 10 bases between them. V and J are TRBV11-3 and TRBJ1-1; D call uncertain. The receptor was isolated from a man between 18 and 35 years old in good health. Some clones in this sample may be carry-over from other donors' samples. The sequencing sample was made of memory CD4+ T cells from PBMCs. Subset meaning: CD45RA-negative fraction. The CDR3 DNA is TGTGCCAGCAGCGCGAGGAGCTACACTGAAGCTTTCTTT. Residues: CASSARSYTEAFF.